A single sample is the source of the 9 T cell receptor beta chains below, sequenced in a study of blood T cells in healthy people across ages. Next came a second PCR, run for about 7 to 11 cycles, which used a sample-barcoded 5' primer along with a J-beta primer mix. TCRdb ran MiXCR on the 5' RACE reads and lists one entry per CDR3 protein. The sample lists 800,000 to 1,300,000 distinct CDR3 sequences; under 30% were seen once. This sample was also put to use in a study of T cells of mothers and their children.

Sequenced material: blood. The receptors derive from a girl aged 2-15 years in good health.

This clonotype was counted only a few times. The V call is TRBV28, the J call TRBJ1-5; D uncertain. The germline V gene has CDR1 MDHEN and CDR2 SYDVKM. The germline V and J ends were trimmed by 4 bases and 3 bases, with 4 bases remaining between them. CDR3 length: 12 amino acids. CDR3 residues: CASSYINQPQHF. In nucleotides, the CDR3 is TGTGCCAGCAGTTACATCAATCAGCCCCAGCATTTT.

The chain has TRBV6-2 or TRBV6-3 and TRBJ1-2, with 12 bases that match TRBD1. J was trimmed by 8 bases and V by 2 bases; bases with no gene match: 6. The CDR3 covers 15 residues. Germline loops: CDR1 MNHEY, CDR2 SVGEGT. CDR3 sequence (DNA): TGTGCCAGCAGTTACCAATCCGGGACAGGGGGCGGCTACACCTTC. Protein: CASSYQSGTGGGYTF.

This chain links TRBV3-1 with TRBJ2-5; 7 bases match TRBD2. Germline CDR1 reads LGHDT; CDR2 reads YNNKEL (reference sequence). This CDR3 comprises 13 residues. V lost 4 bases and J lost 14; bases outside the gene matches: 13. CDR3 in amino acids: CASSLRLGGVQYF. CDR3 DNA: TGTGCCAGCAGCCTCCGATTGGGAGGGGTCCAATACTTC.

The genes are TRBV29-1 and TRBJ2-2; TRBD1 is a possible D gene (6 bases). Trimming left V 6 bases short and J 4 bases short, with 12 bases between. CDR3 length: 13 amino acids. Germline CDR1 reads SQVTM; CDR2 reads ANQGSEA. The CDR3 DNA reads as TGCAGCGTGCAGGGGCAGGTCACCGGGGAGCTGTTTTTT. It is translated as CSVQGQVTGELFF.

The chain couples TRBV10-3 to TRBJ2-3, with D perhaps TRBD2 (6 bases). The CDR3 runs to 14 residues. Germline V gene sequence: CDR1 ENHRY, CDR2 SYGVKD. V was pared by 2 bases and J by 10 bases, with 16 bases between. The CDR3 protein is CAISEPVGERAQYF. The CDR3 bases are TGTGCCATCAGTGAGCCCGTCGGGGAGCGGGCGCAGTATTTT.

The rearrangement links TRBV29-1 to TRBJ2-5; 9 positions match TRBD2. The end of the DNA is better explained by TRBJ2-7, so the J call may be wrong. This CDR3 comprises 13 residues. Germline V gene sequence: CDR1 SQVTM, CDR2 ANQGSEA. CDR3 region: CSVRNSGSYEQYF. The CDR3 bases are TGCAGCGTTAGGAATAGCGGGAGCTACGAGCAGTACTTC.

CDR3 DNA: TGTGCCAGCAGTTGGGCTAGCGGCAATGAGCAGTTCTTC. It yields the protein CASSWASGNEQFF. V gene TRBV12-3 or TRBV12-4 combines with J gene TRBJ2-1, with 7 bases identical to TRBD2. Trimming removed 4 bases from V and 6 bases from J; junction bases left unmatched: 3. The CDR3 has 13 amino acids.

The V gene is TRBV20-1, the J gene TRBJ2-5, with no clear D. V was shortened by 0 bases and J by 5 bases, with 7 bases between the two germline ends. Germline CDR1 DFQATT, CDR2 SNEGSKA (reference sequence). This CDR3 is built from 12 residues. For the CDR3, the DNA is TGCAGTGCTAGAGACCACTTGGAGACCCAGTACTTC. It codes for CSARDHLETQYF.

This clonotype turned up a few times. The V gene is TRBV9, the J gene TRBJ1-2; maybe TRBD1 (5 bases). Germline lookup yields CDR1 SGDLS and CDR2 YYNGEE. This CDR3 contains 15 residues. V dropped 0 bases and J dropped 5 bases, with 14 bases sitting between them. CDR3 sequence: CASSVDWGNPYGYTF. The CDR3 region has the DNA TGTGCCAGCAGCGTAGATTGGGGGAACCCTTATGGCTACACCTTC.